The 27 T cell receptor beta chains presented below share a single source sample, sequenced in a study of shared clonotypes between healthy human individuals. Measured with immunoSEQ multiplex PCR; TCRdb has only the in-frame clones, and not every one. The data hold fewer than 1.4 million clones, with 78% observed a single time. The sequencing sample was made of memory CD4+ T cells from PBMCs. The subset was: CD45RA-negative fraction. All receptors come from a man aged 18 to 30 in good health. Some clones in this sample may be carry-over from other donors' samples.

This clone was picked up one time. The rearrangement links TRBV5-3 to TRBJ2-1, with no clear D. TRBV5-3 is reported as an ORF; its role is uncertain. The CDR3 has 19 amino acids. V was shortened by 0 bases and J by 4 bases, with 23 bases between the two germline ends. DNA of the CDR3: TGTGCCAGAAGCTTGGCCTCGGTCCAATATTACCTGCGGTACAATGAGCAGTTCTTC. Amino acid sequence: CARSLASVQYYLRYNEQFF.

The table lists this clone with many counts. Other DNA sequences in the sample encode the same CDR3. This chain connects TRBV4-3 to TRBJ2-7, with TRBD1 matching over 7 bases. Trimming took 0 bases from V and 1 from J; bases not matched to a gene: 3. The CDR3 is made up of 15 amino acids. From germline, CDR1 is LGHNA and CDR2 YSLEER. The CDR3: CASSQERGPSYEQYF. The CDR3, as DNA: TGCGCCAGCAGCCAAGAAAGGGGGCCGTCCTACGAGCAGTACTTC.

With regard to this clone: The same CDR3 is also encoded by other DNA sequences in this sample. The genes are TRBV9 and TRBJ2-2; D gene ambiguous. In germline, CDR1 is SGDLS, CDR2 YYNGEE. The V end was cut by 0 bases, the J end by 4 bases, with 4 bases between. The CDR3 is 13 residues long. CDR3 bases: TGTGCCAGCAGCGTAGAGGGCACCGGGGAGCTGTTTTTT. Residues: CASSVEGTGELFF.

The V and J genes are TRBV27 and TRBJ1-5, with D possibly matching TRBD1 (5 bases). The CDR3 loop spans 14 amino acids. CDR1 MNHEY and CDR2 SMNVEV come from the germline V gene (reference sequence). The V and J ends lost 8 bases and 2 bases respectively, with 13 bases between them. The CDR3 DNA is TGTGCCAGCGGGAGGGGAATGGGCAATCAGCCCCAGCATTTT. It encodes CASGRGMGNQPQHF.

The table lists this clone with a few counts. CDR3: CASSGQGRPERADTQYF. The DNA of the CDR3 is TGTGCCAGCAGCGGACAGGGACGGCCGGAGCGGGCAGATACGCAGTATTTT. V and J are TRBV5-6 and TRBJ2-3; 8 bases are a match to TRBD1. With 4 bases clipped from V and 4 bases from J, the junction kept 14 bases outside the gene matches. This CDR3 is built from 17 residues. Germline CDR1 is SGHDT and CDR2 is YYEEEE.

The chain carries TRBV30 and TRBJ2-7, with TRBD2 matching 14 bases. This CDR3 spans 14 amino acids. The V gene's germline CDR1 is GTSNPN and CDR2 SVGIG (reference sequence). V was pared by 2 bases and J by 6 bases, with 3 bases of the junction left unmatched. CDR3 in DNA: TGTGCCTGGAGTCGACTAGCGGGAGGGCTCGAGCAGTACTTC. Its protein product is CAWSRLAGGLEQYF.

The chain combines TRBV9 with TRBJ1-2; 9 nucleotides match TRBD1. The germline CDR1 and CDR2 sequences are SGDLS and YYNGEE. The junction had 11 bases not matched to a gene; V was cut back by 4 bases and J by 1 base. The CDR3 runs 17 residues. The CDR3 coding sequence is TGTGCCAGCAGCCCAACCGTCAGGGACAGGGATAACTATGGCTACACCTTC. This translates into CASSPTVRDRDNYGYTF.

The chain links TRBV19 to TRBJ2-1; D is ambiguous. V was shortened by 4 bases and J by 4 bases, with 14 bases between the two germline ends. Germline values: CDR1 LNHDA, CDR2 SQIVND (reference sequence). CDR3 size: 15 residues. CDR3 DNA sequence: TGTGCCAGTAGTAAAGAACAAGGATGGTACAATGAGCAGTTCTTC. This codes for CASSKEQGWYNEQFF.

J is TRBJ2-4 and V is TRBV28; perhaps TRBD1 as D (7 bases). V was clipped by 5 bases and J by 15 bases, with 20 bases between them. The CDR3 runs to 13 residues. Per the germline V gene, CDR1 is MDHEN and CDR2 is SYDVKM. The CDR3 loop is CASSLTRQGGRYF. The CDR3 DNA reads as TGTGCCAGCAGTCTCACAAGACAGGGAGGAAGGTACTTC.

The chain has TRBV7-3 and TRBJ2-3, with D hard to call. The V end lost 2 bases, the J end lost 0 bases, and 3 bases lay between the germline ends. The germline gives CDR1 SGHTA, CDR2 FQGTGA. CDR3 length: 13 amino acids. The CDR3 protein is CASSLPSTDTQYF. The DNA of the CDR3 is TGTGCCAGCAGCTTACCGAGCACAGATACGCAGTATTTT.

V usage is TRBV2 and J usage is TRBJ2-1, with 10 bases that match TRBD2. Looked up from germline, CDR1 is SNHLY and CDR2 is FYNNEI. This CDR3 comprises 15 residues. J gave up 7 bases and V 3 bases, and 6 bases lay outside the gene matches. The DNA for the CDR3 is TGTGCCAGCAGTGAGGGTAGCGGGGGGTCTAATGAGCAGTTCTTC. Protein sequence: CASSEGSGGSNEQFF.

The chain's CDR3 is CASTQSGQSNQPQHF. The CDR3 DNA sequence: TGTGCCAGCACTCAATCCGGACAGAGTAATCAGCCCCAGCATTTT. The J gene is TRBJ1-5, the V gene TRBV27; maybe TRBD1 (6 bases). The CDR3 extends over 15 amino acids. Trimming shortened V by 7 bases and J by 4 bases, and 17 bases separated the two germline ends. The germline CDR1 and CDR2 sequences are MNHEY and SMNVEV (reference sequence).

The chain uses TRBV4-3 and TRBJ2-2; D possibly corresponds to TRBD1 (5 bases). Trimming pared 4 bases from V and 7 bases from J, leaving 13 bases between. CDR1 LGHNA and CDR2 YSLEER come from the germline V gene. The CDR3 sequence is 14 residues long. CDR3 in amino acids: CASSLLGVVGELFF. DNA of the CDR3: TGCGCCAGCAGCCTCTTAGGGGTGGTCGGGGAGCTGTTTTTT.

The J gene is TRBJ2-1, the V gene TRBV30; perhaps TRBD1 as D (6 bases). The germline CDR1 and CDR2 sequences are GTSNPN and SVGIG (reference sequence). The V end lost 4 bases, the J end lost 2 bases, and 12 bases lay between the germline ends. The CDR3 has 14 residues. The CDR3 coding sequence is TGTGCCTGGAAGGTGACAGGTACCTACAATGAGCAGTTCTTC. Encoded protein: CAWKVTGTYNEQFF.

This chain joins TRBV5-1 and TRBJ2-1; 7 bases fit TRBD1. V shed 6 bases and J 1 base; nucleotides not matched to a gene: 7. The CDR3 has 15 amino acids. The V gene's germline CDR1 is SGHRS and CDR2 YFSETQ. The CDR3 loop reads CASTEAGGSYNEQFF. The CDR3 DNA follows: TGCGCCAGCACTGAAGCAGGGGGATCCTACAATGAGCAGTTCTTC.

The rearrangement uses TRBV5-1 and TRBJ2-7, with 7 bases identical to TRBD1. Germline V gene lookup returns CDR1 SGHRS and CDR2 YFSETQ. The CDR3 loop spans 16 amino acids. V was clipped by 2 bases and J by 1 base; unmatched bases: 9. The CDR3: CASSFPRDSYSYEQYF. DNA of the CDR3: TGCGCCAGCAGCTTTCCCCGGGACAGCTATTCCTACGAGCAGTACTTC.

The genes are TRBV28 and TRBJ1-5, with D uncertain. CDR1 MDHEN and CDR2 SYDVKM come from the germline V gene. V was trimmed by 2 bases and J by 10 bases, leaving 9 bases between them. The CDR3 runs to 12 residues. The CDR3: CASSLSPSPQHF. The CDR3 coding sequence is TGTGCCAGCAGTTTAAGCCCAAGTCCCCAGCATTTT.

With regard to this clone: This sample includes further DNA sequences coding for the same CDR3. The chain links TRBV6-1 to TRBJ1-5, with 8 bases aligning to TRBD1. Germline V gene data show CDR1 as MNHNS and CDR2 as SASEGT. The length of the CDR3 is 14 residues. The trim removed 6 bases at V and 6 bases at J, leaving 7 bases unmatched. CDR3 nucleotide sequence: TGTGCCAGCAGCCTCGGACAGGGAGGTCAGCCCCAGCATTTT. This gives the protein CASSLGQGGQPQHF.

The gene calls are TRBV18 and TRBJ2-7, with 15 nucleotides matching TRBD2. The V segment lost 5 bases and the J segment 4 bases; nucleotides outside the gene matches: 0. Germline-derived CDR1 and CDR2 are KGHSH and LQKENI. This CDR3 is built from 14 residues. CDR3 nucleotide sequence: TGTGCCAGCTCAGGACTAGCGGGAGGGTACGAGCAGTACTTC. This codes for CASSGLAGGYEQYF.

This chain uses TRBV7-2 with TRBJ2-3; D gene unclear. The germline V and J ends were trimmed by 1 base and 6 bases, with 8 bases remaining between them. CDR1 is SGHTA, CDR2 FQGNSA, per germline. This CDR3 has 13 residues. The CDR3 bases are TGTGCCAGCAGCTTAGATGTTAGCGATACGCAGTATTTT. It specifies CASSLDVSDTQYF.

The V and J genes are TRBV7-2 and TRBJ2-3; TRBD1 matches 8 bases. V dropped 7 bases and J dropped 2; count of bases not matched to a gene: 8. The CDR3 has 15 residues. In germline, CDR1 is SGHTA, CDR2 FQGNSA. The CDR3: CASTRQGAYTDTQYF. CDR3 sequence (DNA): TGTGCCAGCACGCGCCAGGGGGCTTACACAGATACGCAGTATTTT.

V and J are TRBV5-5 and TRBJ2-1, with TRBD2 matching 13 bases. Per the germline V gene, CDR1 is SGHKS and CDR2 is YYEKEE (reference sequence). V dropped 3 bases and J dropped 8; count of bases not matched to a gene: 5. This CDR3 has 15 residues. CDR3 in amino acids: CASSSGLAGLYEQFF. The CDR3, as DNA: TGTGCCAGCAGCTCGGGACTAGCGGGATTATATGAGCAGTTCTTC.

This clone was seen a handful of times. V usage is TRBV11-2 and J usage is TRBJ2-7; D might be TRBD1 (5 bases). V lost 3 bases and J 3 bases, leaving 12 bases between the germline ends. This CDR3 comprises 14 residues. Germline V lookup: CDR1 SGHAT, CDR2 FQNNGV. CDR3 amino acids: CASSLGLILYEQYF. CDR3 coding DNA: TGTGCCAGCAGCTTGGGGCTTATCCTCTACGAGCAGTACTTC.

This chain uses TRBV28 with TRBJ2-2, with a tentative D call TRBD1 (6 bases). The V end lost 1 base, the J end lost 5 bases, and 14 bases lay between the germline ends. The CDR3 is 16 residues long. Germline CDR1 MDHEN, CDR2 SYDVKM. This CDR3 reads CASSLFAGAETGELFF. CDR3 nucleotide sequence: TGTGCCAGCAGTTTATTCGCAGGGGCGGAAACCGGGGAGCTGTTTTTT.

J is TRBJ1-3 and V is TRBV7-3; D is uncertain. Germline values: CDR1 SGHTA, CDR2 FQGTGA. The CDR3 is 13 amino acids. Trimming removed 2 bases at V and 4 bases at J, with 6 bases between. In nucleotides, the CDR3 is TGTGCCAGCAGCTTATATGACGGAAACACCATATATTTT. Its protein product is CASSLYDGNTIYF.

Worth noting for this clone: Other DNA sequences within the sample encode an identical CDR3. The chain joins TRBV5-4 to TRBJ1-3; TRBD1 aligns across 7 bases. CDR1 is SGHNT and CDR2 is YYREEE in the germline V gene (reference sequence). V trimming: 0 bases; J trimming: 0 bases; junction bases outside the gene matches: 0. The CDR3 runs 15 residues. The CDR3 nucleotides read TGTGCCAGCAGCTTGGACAGGGGCTCTGGAAACACCATATATTTT. Amino acid sequence: CASSLDRGSGNTIYF.

The V call is TRBV4-1, the J call TRBJ1-1, with 7 bases that match TRBD1. The CDR3 is made up of 16 amino acids. The V segment lost 4 bases and the J segment 0 bases; nucleotides outside the gene matches: 8. Per germline, CDR1 MGHRA and CDR2 YSYEKL. CDR3 amino acids: CASSRSSQGMNTEAFF. The CDR3 coding sequence is TGCGCCAGCAGCCGCAGTTCACAGGGGATGAACACTGAAGCTTTCTTT.